These 17 T cell receptor beta chains share one sample of origin, sequenced in a study of cytomegalovirus exposure and HLA in healthy donors. Primers for the PCR totalled 60 Vbeta and 13 Jbeta. This table comes from immunoSEQ multiplex PCR, and its TCRdb copy is limited to in-frame clones, with some not included. The sample records 130,000 or so clones, less than 85% being singletons. Specimen: PBMCs. The receptor set was obtained from a woman aged 40 to 50 in good health and CMV-seropositive.

The chain couples TRBV5-1 to TRBJ2-1; 8 bases map to TRBD1. The CDR3 contains 15 residues. The V gene's germline CDR1 is SGHRS and CDR2 YFSETQ. Losses at the gene ends were 5 bases for V and 0 bases for J; bases not matched to a gene: 4. The CDR3 nucleotides are TGCGCCAGCAGTACGCAGGGGGCCTCCTACAATGAGCAGTTCTTC. Encoded protein: CASSTQGASYNEQFF.

The genes are TRBV6-5 and TRBJ2-5; 9 nucleotides line up with TRBD2. TRBJ2-7 explains the end of the DNA better; the J call may be wrong. Germline V gives CDR1 MNHEY, CDR2 SVGAGI. This CDR3 is built from 14 residues. DNA of the CDR3: TGTGCCAGCAGGGAGGGAGCGGGAGGCAGCGAGCAGTACTTC. It is translated as CASREGAGGSEQYF.

The chain carries TRBV5-5 and TRBJ2-2, with 12 bases matching TRBD1. V was clipped by 2 bases and J by 2 bases; unmatched bases: 4. From germline, CDR1 is SGHKS and CDR2 YYEKEE (reference sequence). The CDR3 covers 17 residues. The CDR3 region has the DNA TGTGCCAGCAGCTTTGCCGGGACAGGGGGCAACACCGGGGAGCTGTTTTTT. It encodes CASSFAGTGGNTGELFF.

The gene calls are TRBV7-8 and TRBJ1-3; 9 bases line up with TRBD1. V lost 5 bases, J lost 3 bases, and 5 bases stayed unmatched. CDR1 is SGHVS and CDR2 is FQNEAQ in the germline V gene. This CDR3 spans 15 amino acids. CDR3 sequence: CASSATGGSGNTIYF. The DNA for the CDR3 is TGTGCCAGCAGCGCCACAGGGGGCAGTGGAAACACCATATATTTT.

The CDR3 spells CAILKQGAFYEQFF. CDR3 sequence (DNA): TGTGCCATCCTAAAGCAGGGGGCATTCTATGAGCAGTTCTTC. The chain combines TRBV10-3 with TRBJ2-1, with 8 positions matching TRBD1. This CDR3 spans 14 amino acids. Germline V gives CDR1 ENHRY, CDR2 SYGVKD. V dropped 8 bases and J dropped 8; count of bases not matched to a gene: 11.

Remarks on this clone: The same CDR3 can be traced to other DNA sequences in this sample. The chain employs TRBV7-8 and TRBJ1-3, with D unclear. Germline CDR1 and CDR2: SGHVS and FQNEAQ. This CDR3 is 14 amino acids long. V was pared by 1 base and J by 4 bases, with 8 bases between. The CDR3 here is CASSLGGPGNTIYF. CDR3 DNA sequence: TGTGCCAGCAGCTTAGGAGGGCCGGGAAACACCATATATTTT.

This chain links TRBV7-9 with TRBJ2-2; a possible D gene is TRBD2 (5 bases). With 0 bases removed from V and 8 bases from J, the gap between germline ends came to 13 bases. Germline values: CDR1 SEHNR, CDR2 FQNEAQ (reference sequence). The CDR3 loop spans 15 amino acids. CDR3 nucleotide sequence: TGTGCCAGCAGCTTAGCTACGGGGAGTTCGGGGGAGCTGTTTTTT. Translating gives CASSLATGSSGELFF.

The rearrangement joins TRBV5-1 to TRBJ1-1, with D uncertain. V shed 2 bases and J shed 2 bases, with 19 bases lying between them. Germline CDR1 is SGHRS and CDR2 is YFSETQ. This CDR3 spans 17 amino acids. The CDR3 sequence: CASSFMIGISGNTEAFF. CDR3 bases: TGCGCCAGCAGCTTTATGATCGGGATTTCGGGTAACACTGAAGCTTTCTTT.

The V gene is TRBV30, the J gene TRBJ2-2; D is ambiguous. Per germline, CDR1 GTSNPN and CDR2 SVGIG (reference sequence). This CDR3 is 14 amino acids long. V was trimmed by 3 bases and J by 6 bases, leaving 14 bases between them. In DNA form, the CDR3 reads TGTGCCTGGAGGAGGCAGAGGAATTCCGGGGAGCTGTTTTTT. It specifies CAWRRQRNSGELFF.

Note on this clone: In the same sample, other DNA sequences code for this CDR3. The chain is built from TRBV7-9 and TRBJ1-1, with D hard to call. The germline V and J ends were trimmed by 1 base and 2 bases, with 8 bases remaining between them. Germline V gene data show CDR1 as SEHNR and CDR2 as FQNEAQ (reference sequence). The CDR3 loop spans 14 amino acids. In DNA form, the CDR3 reads TGTGCCAGCAGCTTAGGGGCAGGCAACACTGAAGCTTTCTTT. It translates to CASSLGAGNTEAFF.

The V call is TRBV2, the J call TRBJ2-2, with D tentatively TRBD2 (6 bases). V dropped 7 bases and J dropped 3 bases, with 15 bases sitting between them. CDR1 SNHLY and CDR2 FYNNEI come from the germline V gene. The CDR3 loop spans 15 amino acids. The CDR3 DNA reads TGTGCCAGCAACCCGAATGGAGGGGACACCGGGGAGCTGTTTTTT. It is translated as CASNPNGGDTGELFF.

The CDR3 loop reads CSVEGAPWGYTF. The CDR3 bases are TGCAGCGTTGAGGGGGCCCCCTGGGGCTACACCTTC. V and J are TRBV29-1 and TRBJ1-2; a possible D gene is TRBD1 (6 bases). CDR3 size: 12 residues. V lost 3 bases to trimming and J lost 8 bases, with 13 bases between them. CDR1 and CDR2 from the germline V gene are SQVTM and ANQGSEA.

The genes are TRBV15 and TRBJ1-5; D is perhaps TRBD1 (5 bases). The CDR3 extends over 16 amino acids. Germline CDR1 and CDR2: LNHNV and YYDKDF (reference sequence). V lost 2 bases and J 0 bases, leaving 11 bases between the germline ends. CDR3 in amino acids: CATSRMTRDSNQPQHF. The CDR3 DNA reads TGTGCCACCAGCAGAATGACCAGGGATAGCAATCAGCCCCAGCATTTT. The entire variable domain, with the rest obtained from reference TRBV15 and TRBJ1-5, is as follows: DAMVIQNPRYQVTQFGKPVTLSCSQTLNHNVMYWYQQKSSQAPKLLFHYYDKDFNNEADTPDNFQSRRPNTSFCFLDIRSPGLGDTAMYLCATSRMTRDSNQPQHFGDGTRLSIL.

This chain connects TRBV5-4 to TRBJ2-7, with D perhaps TRBD2 (6 bases). V lost 2 bases to trimming and J lost 10 bases, with 19 bases between them. The CDR3 covers 14 residues. CDR1 and CDR2 (germline): SGHNT, YYREEE (reference sequence). The CDR3 nucleotides read TGTGCCAGCAGCTTCGGACTGCCACGGGGGTCCCAGTACTTC. It yields the protein CASSFGLPRGSQYF.

The chain uses TRBV5-5 and TRBJ1-4; perhaps TRBD1 as D (5 bases). Trimming took off 0 bases at V and 2 bases at J, with 11 bases between the two ends. The CDR3 contains 16 residues. Germline loops: CDR1 SGHKS, CDR2 YYEKEE (reference sequence). The DNA for the CDR3 is TGTGCCAGCAGCTTGGTGGGGAGGGACACTAATGAAAAACTGTTTTTT. It yields the protein CASSLVGRDTNEKLFF. Together with reference TRBV5-5 and TRBJ1-4, the CDR3 gives the full variable domain: DAGVTQSPTHLIKTRGQQVTLRCSPISGHKSVSWYQQVLGQGPQFIFQYYEKEERGRGNFPDRFSARQFPNYSSELNVNALLLGDSALYLCASSLVGRDTNEKLFFGSGTQLSVL.

V and J are TRBV5-1 and TRBJ1-1; the match to TRBD1 covers 8 bases. Germline trimming cut 0 bases from V and 6 bases from J; bases unmatched to any gene: 16. The CDR3 runs to 18 residues. From germline, CDR1 is SGHRS and CDR2 YFSETQ. The CDR3 nucleotides read TGCGCCAGCAGCTTGGTACCCAATGGACAGGGAATGACCGCTGAAGCTTTCTTT. Protein: CASSLVPNGQGMTAEAFF.

This clone was detected only a few times. The chain uses TRBV30 and TRBJ1-1; D is ambiguous. CDR3 length: 11 amino acids. V lost 0 bases and J lost 7, with 6 bases in between. Germline CDR1 is GTSNPN and CDR2 is SVGIG (reference sequence). DNA of the CDR3: TGTGCCTGGAGTGTTCGGTGTGAAGCTTTCTTT. This codes for CAWSVRCEAFF.